This TCR beta chain was retrieved from a study of blood T cell repertoires in COVID-19. TCRdb keeps only in-frame clones here, not all; method: immunoSEQ multiplex PCR. The sample gives roughly 270,000 clones, roughly 80% of which show up once; approximately 5% is in the top ten. Cohorts were determined from participant-reported clinical history. Trimming took off 4 bases at V and 6 bases at J, with 15 bases between the two ends. The germline gives CDR1 SGDLS, CDR2 YYNGEE. This CDR3 has 14 residues. The sequence was obtained from a man in his forties who had been exposed to COVID-19. Sequenced sample: PBMCs or T cells enriched from blood (not recorded which). This sequence joins TRBV9 and TRBJ2-3, with D possibly matching TRBD2 (5 bases). In DNA form, the CDR3 reads TGTGCCAGCAGCCTAGTCGCGGGTTTGGATACGCAGTATTTT. This codes for CASSLVAGLDTQYF.